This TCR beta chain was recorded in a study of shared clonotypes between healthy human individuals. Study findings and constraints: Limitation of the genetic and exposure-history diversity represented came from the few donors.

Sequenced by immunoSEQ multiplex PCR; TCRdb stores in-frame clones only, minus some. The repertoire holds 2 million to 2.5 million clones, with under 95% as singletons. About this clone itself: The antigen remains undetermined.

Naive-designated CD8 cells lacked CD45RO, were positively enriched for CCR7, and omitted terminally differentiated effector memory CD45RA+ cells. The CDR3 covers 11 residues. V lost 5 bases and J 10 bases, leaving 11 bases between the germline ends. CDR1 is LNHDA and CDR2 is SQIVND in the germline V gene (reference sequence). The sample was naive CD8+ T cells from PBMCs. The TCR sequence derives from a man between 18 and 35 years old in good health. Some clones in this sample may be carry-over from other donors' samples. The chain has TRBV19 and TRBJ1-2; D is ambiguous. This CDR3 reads CASSGRESYTF. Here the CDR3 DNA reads TGTGCCAGTAGTGGCAGAGAATCCTACACCTTC.